Each of the 30 T cell receptor beta chains below was sequenced from the same sample in a study of blood T cells in healthy people across ages (dated by TCRdb to the mid-2010s). Library construction relied on 5' RACE. The run used an Illumina HiSeq 2500. A second PCR of roughly 7 to 12 cycles was run with a J-beta primer mix and a sample-barcoded 5' primer. TCRdb passed the public sequencing reads through fastp at Q25 and MiXCR, retaining productive beta sequences. Duplicate CDR3 protein sequences are folded into a single record with the most common DNA and genes. In all, the sample holds 1.5 million to 1.8 million distinct CDR3 sequences, and 35% to 45% of those were seen once. The biggest ten clones account for approximately 4% of the sample. The sample taken for sequencing was blood. These receptors were obtained from a woman in her late teens or twenties in good health.

The chain recombines TRBV20-1 with TRBJ2-1, with 9 bases that match TRBD2. The end of the DNA fits TRBJ2-7 better, so the J call may be wrong. Germline CDR1 is DFQATT and CDR2 is SNEGSKA (reference sequence). The CDR3 covers 14 residues. The CDR3 DNA reads TGCAGTTCCGTAGCGGGAGAAATCTACAATGAGCAGTACTTC. Its protein is CSSVAGEIYNEQYF.

This clonotype was found once. As DNA, the CDR3 is TGTGCCAGCAGCGCAAAAGTCGGGGATCAGGGGCCAGACCTCATGAACACTGAAGCTTTCTTT. It yields the protein CASSAKVGDQGPDLMNTEAFF. The chain carries TRBV21-1 and TRBJ1-1; the table's D call TRBD1 went unverified against the DNA. TRBV21-1 is recorded as a pseudogene. The CDR3 runs 21 residues.

This clonotype was seen ten or more times. The J gene is TRBJ1-2, the V gene TRBV6-1; 7 bases align to TRBD1. The CDR3 totals 16 residues. The germline CDR1 and CDR2 sequences are MNHNS and SASEGT. After removal of 1 base from V and 4 bases from J, the junction contained 9 bases not matched to a gene. The DNA for the CDR3 is TGTGCCAGCAGTGAAGATAAGGGACAGCCCTTCTATGGCTACACCTTC. Protein product: CASSEDKGQPFYGYTF.

The sample holds many counts of this clonotype. The chain carries TRBV6-6 and TRBJ1-1, with TRBD1 matching over 7 bases. Germline V gives CDR1 MNHNY, CDR2 SVGAGI (reference sequence). V was clipped by 3 bases and J by 6 bases; unmatched bases: 4. The length of the CDR3 is 13 residues. CDR3: CASSYSGQSEAFF. In nucleotides, the CDR3 is TGTGCCAGCAGTTATTCGGGACAGTCTGAAGCTTTCTTT.

The rearrangement uses TRBV7-9 and TRBJ2-7; weak D call: TRBD2 (6 bases). The CDR3 length is 16 residues. Germline V lookup: CDR1 SEHNR, CDR2 FQNEAQ (reference sequence). V lost 1 base, J lost 3 bases, and 16 bases lay in between. The CDR3 loop is CASSLGLSGGNYEQYF. CDR3 nucleotides: TGTGCCAGCAGCTTAGGTCTGAGTGGCGGGAACTACGAGCAGTACTTC.

DNA for the CDR3: TGTGCCAGCAGTTTGGAAGGACAGGTTATCGGCAGAAATCAGCCCCAGCATTTT. Amino acids: CASSLEGQVIGRNQPQHF. This chain links TRBV12-3 or TRBV12-4 with TRBJ1-5; TRBD1 matches 7 bases. The CDR3 is made up of 18 amino acids. J was trimmed by 4 bases and V by 3 bases; bases with no gene match: 15.

This clonotype was detected once. The rearrangement joins TRBV7-9 to TRBJ2-2; D is undetermined. Trimming left V 6 bases short and J 5 bases short, with 13 bases between. The CDR3 is made up of 14 amino acids. Per germline, CDR1 SEHNR and CDR2 FQNEAQ (reference sequence). The CDR3 region has the DNA TGTGCCAGCAGTTCTCTTGGCAATACCGGGGAGCTGTTTTTT. Translated, it gives CASSSLGNTGELFF.

V usage is TRBV3-1 and J usage is TRBJ2-1; 13 bases fit TRBD2. This CDR3 comprises 19 residues. Trimming removed 2 bases from V and 2 bases from J; junction bases left unmatched: 9. The germline CDR1 and CDR2 sequences are LGHDT and YNNKEL (reference sequence). CDR3: CASSQIGTSGRGTYNEQFF. The CDR3 DNA follows: TGTGCCAGCAGCCAAATAGGAACTAGCGGGAGGGGAACCTACAATGAGCAGTTCTTC.

The chain joins TRBV10-1 to TRBJ2-5, with D unclear. CDR1 is WNHNN and CDR2 is SYGVQD in the germline V gene (reference sequence). V shed 3 bases and J shed 11 bases, with 25 bases lying between them. The length of the CDR3 is 16 residues. As DNA, the CDR3 is TGCGCCAGCAGTGAAGGCAGGCCAAAGGATTACAATGAGCAGTACTTC. Amino acid sequence: CASSEGRPKDYNEQYF.

The gene calls are TRBV20-1 and TRBJ2-1; possibly TRBD1 for D (7 bases). Trimming left V 0 bases short and J 2 bases short, with 11 bases between. CDR3 length equals 15 residues. The germline gives CDR1 DFQATT, CDR2 SNEGSKA (reference sequence). CDR3 DNA sequence: TGCAGTGCTAGAGATGCAGGGGGGACCTACAATGAGCAGTTCTTC. Its protein product is CSARDAGGTYNEQFF.

This clonotype was detected a few times. The chain employs TRBV5-1 and TRBJ2-3; no clear D gene. The CDR3 runs 15 residues. Trimming removed 4 bases at V and 3 bases at J, with 15 bases between. The germline V gene has CDR1 SGHRS and CDR2 YFSETQ. The CDR3 protein is CASSLSGSATDTQYF. For the CDR3, the DNA is TGCGCCAGCAGCCTGTCGGGTTCGGCAACAGATACGCAGTATTTT.

This rearrangement joins TRBV29-1 to TRBJ2-2, with TRBD1 as a possible D gene (6 bases). CDR3 length equals 13 residues. The V gene lost 5 bases and the J gene lost 3 bases, with 10 bases spanning the gap. CDR1 SQVTM and CDR2 ANQGSEA come from the germline V gene. As DNA, the CDR3 is TGCAGCGTTCTGAGGGGGTACACCGGGGAGCTGTTTTTT. Its translation is CSVLRGYTGELFF.

This clonotype was detected a few times. This sequence joins TRBV28 and TRBJ2-5, with D perhaps matching TRBD2 (6 bases). V was cut by 7 bases and J by 8 bases, with 23 bases left in between. The germline CDR1 and CDR2 sequences are MDHEN and SYDVKM. The CDR3 is made up of 15 amino acids. In DNA form, the CDR3 reads TGTGCCAGCACTCCCCCGCGGGGACCCCCGAAAACCCAGTACTTC. Translation gives CASTPPRGPPKTQYF.

As to this clonotype: An end of the junction does not agree with germline; a read error may underlie this. The rearrangement links TRBV13 to TRBJ2-7, with 7 bases identical to TRBD1. This CDR3 is 15 amino acids long. Looked up from germline, CDR1 is PRHDT and CDR2 is FYEKMQ (reference sequence). CDR3 in DNA: TGTGCCAGCAGCTTAGACACAGGGGCTTCCTACAAGCAGTACTTC. Its protein product is CASSLDTGASYKQYF.

The chain recombines TRBV27 with TRBJ1-1, with a weak D call TRBD1 (6 bases). The CDR3 runs to 14 residues. Germline V gene lookup returns CDR1 MNHEY and CDR2 SMNVEV (reference sequence). The V gene lost 5 bases and the J gene lost 5 bases, with 15 bases spanning the gap. The CDR3 nucleotides read TGTGCCAGCAGTCAGGGGCGTCGGGAGACTGAAGCTTTCTTT. The encoded protein is CASSQGRRETEAFF.

The chain uses TRBV5-1 and TRBJ2-3, with 10 bases that match TRBD2. V lost 4 bases, J lost 2 bases, and 7 bases stayed unmatched. The CDR3 has 16 residues. Germline V gives CDR1 SGHRS, CDR2 YFSETQ. The CDR3 sequence is CASSIPLAGNTDTQYF. Here the CDR3 DNA reads TGCGCCAGCAGCATACCACTAGCGGGGAACACAGATACGCAGTATTTT.

The chain links TRBV30 to TRBJ2-7; D gene ambiguous. The V end was cut by 4 bases, the J end by 4 bases, with 14 bases between. The V gene's germline CDR1 is GTSNPN and CDR2 SVGIG (reference sequence). The CDR3 sequence is 13 residues long. Here the CDR3 reads CAWKSGSVYEQYF. CDR3 in DNA: TGTGCCTGGAAAAGTGGCAGCGTTTACGAGCAGTACTTC.

This clonotype was seen ten or more times. The V call is TRBV24-1, the J call TRBJ2-1; D gene uncertain. The CDR3 is 9 residues long. Germline CDR1 is KGHDR and CDR2 is SFDVKD. Trimming stripped 11 bases from V and 3 bases from J, with 1 base between. In DNA form, the CDR3 reads TGTGCCATCTACAATGAGCAGTTCTTC. Translation gives CAIYNEQFF.

The chain has TRBV12-3 or TRBV12-4 and TRBJ2-7; the match to TRBD1 covers 8 bases. There are 15 residues in the CDR3. V gave up 1 base and J gave up 7 bases; unmatched junction bases: 9. The CDR3 loop is CASSLGTGPYNEQYF. CDR3 coding DNA: TGTGCCAGCAGTTTAGGGACAGGGCCCTACAATGAGCAGTACTTC.

The chain joins TRBV25-1 to TRBJ1-4; D gene uncertain. From germline, CDR1 is MGHDK and CDR2 SYGVNS. Trimming took 6 bases from V and 0 from J, leaving 14 bases between them. This CDR3 has 16 amino acids. CDR3: CASSLTPGTTNEKLFF. In DNA, the CDR3 is TGTGCCAGCAGCTTAACTCCGGGTACAACTAATGAAAAACTGTTTTTT.

V usage is TRBV27 and J usage is TRBJ2-5; 12 positions agree with TRBD2. This CDR3 comprises 16 residues. Germline lookup yields CDR1 MNHEY and CDR2 SMNVEV (reference sequence). V shed 3 bases and J 11 bases; nucleotides not matched to a gene: 13. CDR3 loop: CASSFSGLAGSYKQYF. The CDR3, as DNA: TGTGCCAGCAGTTTTTCCGGACTAGCGGGATCGTACAAGCAGTACTTC.

This rearrangement joins TRBV28 to TRBJ2-7, with D unresolved. CDR3 length equals 16 residues. The germline V and J ends were trimmed by 6 bases and 7 bases, with 25 bases remaining between them. In germline, CDR1 is MDHEN, CDR2 SYDVKM. CDR3 nucleotides: TGTGCCAGCAGCCCAGTGACCGGAGTAAGATACAATGAGCAGTACTTC. Translating gives CASSPVTGVRYNEQYF.

This clonotype came up a few times. The chain has TRBV27 and TRBJ2-5; possible D gene TRBD1, 6 bases. The J call is doubtful: the DNA matches TRBJ2-7 better. Germline-derived CDR1 and CDR2 are MNHEY and SMNVEV (reference sequence). The CDR3 runs 14 residues. The CDR3 is CASSFGQRSYEQYF. The CDR3 DNA is TGTGCCAGCAGTTTCGGACAGAGGAGCTACGAGCAGTACTTC.

The chain uses TRBV12-3 or TRBV12-4 and TRBJ1-4; D ambiguous. The germline V and J ends were trimmed by 4 bases and 12 bases, with 12 bases remaining between them. The CDR3 length is 12 residues. CDR3 residues: CASSSPVRELFF. In DNA, the CDR3 is TGTGCCAGCAGTTCCCCGGTGAGGGAACTGTTTTTT.

The chain has TRBV9 and TRBJ2-3; 11 positions agree with TRBD2. V was pared by 0 bases and J by 3 bases, with 3 bases of the junction left unmatched. Germline loops: CDR1 SGDLS, CDR2 YYNGEE. The CDR3 consists of 16 residues. The CDR3 nucleotides read TGTGCCAGCAGCGTAGTCCCTAGCGGGAGGACAGATACGCAGTATTTT. It specifies CASSVVPSGRTDTQYF.

The chain couples TRBV6-5 to TRBJ1-3; D gene unclear. The CDR3 totals 15 residues. Germline assignment: CDR1 MNHEY and CDR2 SVGAGI. V was shortened by 4 bases and J by 0 bases, with 10 bases between the two germline ends. The CDR3 DNA reads as TGTGCCAGCAGTTTTAGGAGCTCCTCTGGAAACACCATATATTTT. Its protein product is CASSFRSSSGNTIYF.

This clonotype has more than one count but fewer than ten. The chain carries TRBV10-3 and TRBJ2-5; 11 bases are a match to TRBD1. The CDR3 spans 15 residues. The germline CDR1 and CDR2 sequences are ENHRY and SYGVKD. V lost 2 bases and J lost 4; bases outside the gene matches: 3. As DNA, the CDR3 is TGTGCCATCAGTGAGACCGGGACAGGGGGAGAGACCCAGTACTTC. This encodes CAISETGTGGETQYF.

The chain links TRBV11-2 to TRBJ2-7; possible D gene TRBD2, 5 bases. CDR3 size: 13 residues. Trimming removed 5 bases from V and 5 bases from J, with 13 bases in between. Germline-derived CDR1 and CDR2 are SGHAT and FQNNGV. CDR3 protein: CASSPGFRDEQYF. In DNA, the CDR3 is TGTGCCAGCAGCCCGGGGTTTCGGGACGAGCAGTACTTC.

The rearrangement joins TRBV6-5 to TRBJ2-1; the D gene is possibly TRBD1 (6 bases). V gave up 4 bases and J gave up 4 bases, with 11 bases separating them. The CDR3 is 14 residues long. Germline CDR1 MNHEY, CDR2 SVGAGI. The CDR3 nucleotides are TGTGCCAGCAGTTCGAGGACAGCGTACAATGAGCAGTTCTTC. Translating gives CASSSRTAYNEQFF.

The chain combines TRBV20-1 with TRBJ2-1; TRBD1 might be the D (6 bases). The J call may be wrong; the DNA end is better matched by TRBJ2-7. Germline lookup yields CDR1 DFQATT and CDR2 SNEGSKA (reference sequence). There are 15 residues in the CDR3. The CDR3 loop reads CSASRGTGSYNEQYF. The CDR3 coding sequence is TGCAGTGCTAGTAGGGGGACGGGGAGCTACAATGAGCAGTACTTC.